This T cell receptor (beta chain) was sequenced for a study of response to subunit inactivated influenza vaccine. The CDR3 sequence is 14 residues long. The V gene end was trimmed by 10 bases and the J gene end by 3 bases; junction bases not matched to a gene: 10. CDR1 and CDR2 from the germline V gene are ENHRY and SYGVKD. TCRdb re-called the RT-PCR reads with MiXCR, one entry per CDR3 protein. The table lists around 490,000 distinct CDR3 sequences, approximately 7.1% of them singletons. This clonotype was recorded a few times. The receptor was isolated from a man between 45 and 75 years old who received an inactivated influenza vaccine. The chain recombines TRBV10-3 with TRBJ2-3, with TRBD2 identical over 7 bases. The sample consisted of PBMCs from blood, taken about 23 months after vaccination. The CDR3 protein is CATRRGTGTDTQYF. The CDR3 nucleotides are TGTGCCACCCGGCGGGGGACTGGGACAGATACGCAGTATTTT.